The 10 T cell receptor beta chains presented below share a single source sample, sequenced in a study of T-cell memory formation after mild COVID-19. TCRdb reprocessed the 5' RACE reads with MiXCR, giving one entry per CDR3 protein. The table lists hundreds of thousands of distinct CDR3 sequences, roughly 17% of them singletons. Sequencing used PBMCs or a T cell subset sorted from them (not recorded which). These receptor sequences come from a man aged 18 to 29 who had mild COVID-19 (a few samples of this study predate the infection). Cell type and time point are not known.

CDR3 protein: CASSSPGQGDDEQFF. DNA of the CDR3: TGTGCCAGCAGTTCGCCGGGACAGGGAGATGATGAGCAGTTCTTC. The chain combines TRBV27 with TRBJ2-1, with 9 nucleotides matching TRBD1. Germline CDR1 and CDR2: MNHEY and SMNVEV (reference sequence). J lost 8 bases, V lost 4 bases, and 9 bases had no gene match. There are 15 residues in the CDR3.

The chain recombines TRBV7-3 with TRBJ1-6; D not resolved. CDR1 and CDR2 (germline): SGHTA, FQGTGA. V was cut by 2 bases and J by 13 bases, with 9 bases left in between. The CDR3 covers 12 residues. The CDR3, as DNA: TGTGCCAGCAGCTTAGTCAGCGGGCCCCTCCACTTT. Residues: CASSLVSGPLHF.

This clonotype was seen more than once but under ten times. The rearrangement links TRBV4-1 to TRBJ2-7, with D unresolved. The CDR3 has 14 amino acids. V was clipped by 1 base and J by 6 bases, with 13 bases between them. Per the germline V gene, CDR1 is MGHRA and CDR2 is YSYEKL. CDR3: CASSQGPRTGEQYF. The CDR3, as DNA: TGCGCCAGCAGCCAAGGCCCTAGAACTGGCGAGCAGTACTTC.

The sample holds a few counts of this clonotype. The CDR3 loop is CASSEGGYTQLYEQYV. CDR3 in DNA: TGTGCCAGCAGTGAAGGGGGCTACACCCAACTCTACGAGCAGTACGTC. This chain joins TRBV6-1 and TRBJ2-7; TRBD1 is a possible D gene (5 bases). With 1 base removed from V and 3 bases from J, the gap between germline ends came to 16 bases. CDR1 is MNHNS, CDR2 SASEGT, per germline. The CDR3 extends over 16 amino acids.

The chain uses TRBV5-1 and TRBJ2-3; TRBD2 aligns across 7 bases. Germline CDR1 SGHRS, CDR2 YFSETQ. CDR3 length equals 16 residues. The V and J ends lost 0 bases and 9 bases, in that order; junction bases with no gene match: 13. CDR3 sequence reads: CASSLAAGSDGGTQYF. DNA of the CDR3: TGCGCCAGCAGCTTGGCTGCAGGGTCCGACGGGGGGACGCAGTATTTT.

The V gene is TRBV20-1, the J gene TRBJ1-5; 9 positions agree with TRBD1. Germline V CDR1 and CDR2: DFQATT, SNEGSKA (reference sequence). CDR3 length: 14 amino acids. V was clipped by 6 bases and J by 6 bases; unmatched bases: 9. CDR3 sequence (DNA): TGCAGTGCCCGGACAGGGGAAGGGAGTCAGCCCCAGCATTTT. Residues: CSARTGEGSQPQHF.

The V call is TRBV27, the J call TRBJ1-1; D is perhaps TRBD1 (6 bases). This CDR3 is 16 amino acids long. Germline CDR1 is MNHEY and CDR2 is SMNVEV (reference sequence). V lost 4 bases and J lost 5, with 20 bases in between. This chain's CDR3 is CASSWLRIEGGTEAFF. CDR3 DNA sequence: TGTGCCAGCAGTTGGTTGCGGATCGAGGGGGGAACTGAAGCTTTCTTT.

This clonotype is a singleton in its sample. The chain uses TRBV18 and TRBJ2-5, with D uncertain. CDR1 KGHSH and CDR2 LQKENI come from the germline V gene. The V end was cut by 3 bases, the J end by 5 bases, with 13 bases between. The CDR3 is 14 amino acids. The CDR3 sequence: CASSPTASPETQYF. The DNA of the CDR3 is TGTGCCAGCTCACCTACCGCATCTCCGGAGACCCAGTACTTC.

This chain links TRBV5-4 with TRBJ2-1; D gene ambiguous. V was clipped by 2 bases and J by 10 bases, with 13 bases between them. Germline CDR1 is SGHNT and CDR2 is YYREEE (reference sequence). The CDR3 contains 13 residues. The CDR3 loop is CASSFFSPDEQFF. In DNA, the CDR3 is TGTGCCAGCAGCTTTTTCTCTCCCGACGAGCAGTTCTTC.

This clonotype was observed a few times. The chain is built from TRBV9 and TRBJ1-2; D unresolved. In germline, CDR1 is SGDLS, CDR2 YYNGEE. The CDR3 consists of 13 residues. The ends were cut back, 4 bases at V and 3 bases at J, with 10 bases in the middle. CDR3 nucleotides: TGTGCCAGCAGCTCGGGGTCGGACTATGGCTACACCTTC. This gives the protein CASSSGSDYGYTF.